Following are 24 T cell receptor beta chains from one sample sequenced in a study of T cells in Graves' hyperthyroidism and ophthalmopathy. It was RNA transcripts that yielded the amplified TCR beta CDR3 regions. Using the HTBI primer set, a first-round RT-PCR was run on the TCR CDR3. MiXCR was run by TCRdb on the multiplex PCR reads, yielding one entry per CDR3 protein. The sample holds 600,000 to 900,000 distinct CDR3 sequences, 16% seen once. The sequenced material came from blood. These receptors all come from a young man with Graves' hyperthyroidism.

The gene calls are TRBV29-1 and TRBJ1-1; 7 bases line up with TRBD1. From germline, CDR1 is SQVTM and CDR2 ANQGSEA. This CDR3 spans 13 amino acids. V lost 4 bases and J lost 1; bases outside the gene matches: 3. The CDR3 reads CSVGGGANTEAFF. CDR3 sequence (DNA): TGCAGCGTTGGAGGGGGCGCGAACACTGAAGCTTTCTTT.

The rearrangement links TRBV30 to TRBJ1-2; unclear D gene. V lost 4 bases and J lost 10, with 19 bases in between. The V gene's germline CDR1 is GTSNPN and CDR2 SVGIG (reference sequence). The CDR3 has 13 residues. The CDR3 region has the DNA TGTGCCTGGAAGGAGCTGACGGCTTTTGTCTACACCTTC. Translated, it gives CAWKELTAFVYTF.

V gene TRBV29-1 combines with J gene TRBJ1-3; D is possibly TRBD1 (6 bases). CDR1 and CDR2 from the germline V gene are SQVTM and ANQGSEA. The V end was cut by 4 bases, the J end by 4 bases, with 14 bases between. The CDR3 contains 14 residues. Here the CDR3 reads CSVGVGGRGNTIYF. CDR3 DNA: TGCAGCGTTGGAGTAGGGGGGCGCGGAAACACCATATATTTT.

The chain has TRBV2 and TRBJ2-1; tentatively, D is TRBD2 (6 bases). This CDR3 comprises 14 residues. Trimming removed 9 bases from V and 4 bases from J, with 16 bases in between. The germline CDR1 and CDR2 sequences are SNHLY and FYNNEI. This chain's CDR3 is CASETSYSYNEQFF. DNA of the CDR3: TGTGCCAGTGAAACTAGCTATAGTTACAATGAGCAGTTCTTC.

This chain joins TRBV19 and TRBJ2-2; a weak D match, TRBD1 (5 bases). CDR3 size: 14 residues. Germline loops: CDR1 LNHDA, CDR2 SQIVND (reference sequence). V was trimmed by 0 bases and J by 5 bases, leaving 7 bases between them. The CDR3 loop reads CASSIDRATGELFF. CDR3 DNA sequence: TGTGCCAGTAGTATAGACAGGGCAACCGGGGAGCTGTTTTTT.

This clonotype was detected a few times. This chain links TRBV18 with TRBJ2-3; weak D call: TRBD2 (5 bases). Deletions cut 0 bases from V and 6 bases from J, with 13 bases between. There are 15 residues in the CDR3. Germline loops: CDR1 KGHSH, CDR2 LQKENI. CDR3 residues: CASSPPQLIADTQYF. As DNA, the CDR3 is TGTGCCAGCTCACCACCGCAACTAATAGCGGATACGCAGTATTTT. Full variable domain (remainder filled in from reference TRBV18 and TRBJ2-3): NAGVMQNPRHLVRRRGQEARLRCSPMKGHSHVYWYRQLPEEGLKFMVYLQKENIIDESGMPKERFSAEFPKEGPSILRIQQVVRGDSAAYFCASSPPQLIADTQYFGPGTRLTVL.

This clonotype was seen ten or more times. J is TRBJ2-4 and V is TRBV5-1; tentative D call: TRBD1 (7 bases). Germline values: CDR1 SGHRS, CDR2 YFSETQ. The CDR3 contains 16 residues. V was trimmed by 3 bases and J by 1 base, leaving 14 bases between them. Here the CDR3 DNA reads TGCGCCAGCAGCTGGACAGGTCGGGGGGCCAAAAACATTCAGTACTTC. It encodes CASSWTGRGAKNIQYF.

At least ten counts were recorded for this clonotype. The rearrangement joins TRBV5-5 to TRBJ2-1; 7 bases are a match to TRBD2. The CDR3 is 14 amino acids. Trimming at V came to 3 bases and at J to 6 bases, leaving 6 bases not matched to a gene. Per germline, CDR1 SGHKS and CDR2 YYEKEE (reference sequence). In nucleotides, the CDR3 is TGTGCCAGCAGCTCGGGCGGGAGTGTCAATGAGCAGTTCTTC. Its protein product is CASSSGGSVNEQFF.

The gene calls are TRBV20-1 and TRBJ1-5; the D is unclear. The V gene's germline CDR1 is DFQATT and CDR2 SNEGSKA (reference sequence). Trimming pared 0 bases from V and 9 bases from J, leaving 9 bases between. This CDR3 has 12 amino acids. Here the CDR3 DNA reads TGCAGTGCTAGAGATCATGGTCGGCCCCAGCATTTT. It yields the protein CSARDHGRPQHF.

The chain is built from TRBV7-9 and TRBJ2-7; D call uncertain. The V gene lost 2 bases and the J gene lost 1 base, with 15 bases spanning the gap. This CDR3 spans 16 amino acids. Germline CDR1 and CDR2: SEHNR and FQNEAQ (reference sequence). The CDR3: CASSLPGPLPSYEQYF. The CDR3 DNA sequence: TGTGCCAGCAGCTTACCAGGCCCTCTACCTTCCTACGAGCAGTACTTC. Combining the CDR3 with reference TRBV7-9 and TRBJ2-7 gives the whole variable domain DTGVSQNPRHKITKRGQNVTFRCDPISEHNRLYWYRQTLGQGPEFLTYFQNEAQLEKSRLLSDRFSAERPKGSFSTLEIQRTEQGDSAMYLCASSLPGPLPSYEQYFGPGTRLTVT.

The V call is TRBV20-1, the J call TRBJ2-1; D not certain. Germline CDR1 and CDR2: DFQATT and SNEGSKA (reference sequence). Trimming pared 3 bases from V and 3 bases from J, leaving 15 bases between. The CDR3 is made up of 15 amino acids. CDR3: CSASWRDYDYNEQFF. The CDR3 DNA sequence: TGCAGTGCTAGTTGGCGTGATTACGACTACAATGAGCAGTTCTTC.

There are many counts of this clonotype. The chain links TRBV28 to TRBJ2-1; 8 bases line up with TRBD1. V lost 3 bases, J lost 7 bases, and 11 bases stayed unmatched. The CDR3 has 16 amino acids. Germline V gene data show CDR1 as MDHEN and CDR2 as SYDVKM. The DNA for the CDR3 is TGTGCCAGCAGTTTGACAGGGGTCACTGCGTTAAATGAGCAGTTCTTC. It codes for CASSLTGVTALNEQFF.

A few counts support this clonotype. The chain recombines TRBV10-3 with TRBJ2-2, with D possibly matching TRBD1 (5 bases). V was clipped by 0 bases and J by 5 bases, with 7 bases between them. Germline-derived CDR1 and CDR2 are ENHRY and SYGVKD. This CDR3 is 14 amino acids long. CDR3 residues: CAISESSGTGELFF. The CDR3 nucleotides read TGTGCCATCAGTGAGTCGTCAGGGACCGGGGAGCTGTTTTTT.

Notes on this clonotype: The junction and the germline gene differ at one end; a read error may be behind it. The chain uses TRBV5-1 and TRBJ1-2, with D hard to call. CDR1 and CDR2 from the germline V gene are SGHRS and YFSETQ. The CDR3 has 13 residues. The CDR3 nucleotides are TGTGCCAGCAGCCAAGACACCGGCTATGGCTACACCTTC. Translating gives CASSQDTGYGYTF.

This clonotype came up a few times. The rearrangement uses TRBV9 and TRBJ1-1; 8 positions agree with TRBD1. Germline loops: CDR1 SGDLS, CDR2 YYNGEE. V shed 2 bases, J shed 2 bases, and the junction held 5 bases outside the gene matches. CDR3 length: 15 amino acids. This chain's CDR3 is CASSVDRGPNTEAFF. DNA for the CDR3: TGTGCCAGCAGCGTCGACAGGGGACCCAACACTGAAGCTTTCTTT. The variable domain in full, with the rest retrieved from reference TRBV9 and TRBJ1-1, is DSGVTQTPKHLITATGQRVTLRCSPRSGDLSVYWYQQSLDQGLQFLIQYYNGEERAKGNILERFSAQQFPDLHSELNLSSLELGDSALYFCASSVDRGPNTEAFFGQGTRLTVV.

At least ten counts were recorded for this clonotype. The chain joins TRBV12-3 or TRBV12-4 to TRBJ1-5; weak D call: TRBD1 (5 bases). The CDR3 is 14 amino acids. V was clipped by 3 bases and J by 6 bases, with 12 bases between them. The DNA for the CDR3 is TGTGCCAGCAGTTTCGGGACGACGAGTCAGCCCCAGCATTTT. Amino acids: CASSFGTTSQPQHF.

This chain uses TRBV7-2 with TRBJ1-1; TRBD1 might be the D (6 bases). V was trimmed by 5 bases and J by 12 bases, leaving 31 bases between them. The CDR3 is 17 amino acids. CDR1 is SGHTA and CDR2 is FQGNSA in the germline V gene. CDR3 amino acids: CASSPTPQRQGSNGSFF. The CDR3 DNA reads as TGTGCCAGCAGCCCGACCCCTCAGCGGCAGGGGAGCAATGGATCTTTCTTT.

This clonotype was counted at least ten times. The chain has TRBV6-1 and TRBJ1-1; TRBD1 aligns across 10 bases. CDR3 length equals 14 residues. In germline, CDR1 is MNHNS, CDR2 SASEGT. V gave up 9 bases and J gave up 4 bases; unmatched junction bases: 8. In nucleotides, the CDR3 is TGTGCCAGTCCGGGACAGGGGAAGAGCACTGAAGCTTTCTTT. Amino acids: CASPGQGKSTEAFF.

This clonotype was seen repeatedly, ten times or more. The chain uses TRBV18 and TRBJ1-1, with D maybe TRBD1 (5 bases). There are 13 residues in the CDR3. V was cut by 6 bases and J by 10 bases, with 18 bases left in between. Germline-derived CDR1 and CDR2 are KGHSH and LQKENI. The CDR3 spells CASSSDQGAVAFF. The CDR3 region has the DNA TGTGCCAGCTCGTCGGACCAGGGAGCTGTAGCTTTCTTT.

The chain carries TRBV20-1 and TRBJ2-7, with D unclear. This CDR3 is built from 15 residues. Trimming left V 0 bases short and J 3 bases short, with 15 bases between. Looked up from germline, CDR1 is DFQATT and CDR2 is SNEGSKA (reference sequence). CDR3 amino acids: CSARDLEDARYEQYF. In DNA form, the CDR3 reads TGCAGTGCTAGAGATCTAGAGGACGCCCGCTACGAGCAGTACTTC.

Here the CDR3 DNA reads TGTGCCAGTAGTACCGTTACGGACAGGGCCCTAAACATTCAGTACTTC. Translated: CASSTVTDRALNIQYF. This chain connects TRBV19 to TRBJ2-4; 8 nucleotides line up with TRBD1. The J segment lost 6 bases and the V segment lost 4 bases, leaving 11 bases of the junction unmatched. The CDR3 length is 16 residues. CDR1 is LNHDA and CDR2 is SQIVND in the germline V gene (reference sequence).

This clonotype was detected once. This chain connects TRBV7-2 to TRBJ1-2; a weak D match, TRBD1 (5 bases). There are 14 residues in the CDR3. Germline CDR1 SGHTA, CDR2 FQGNSA. V was clipped by 5 bases and J by 5 bases, with 15 bases between them. The CDR3 DNA follows: TGTGCCAGCAGCGCCCGGGGGAATCGGTATGGCTACACCTTC. Translating it yields CASSARGNRYGYTF.

This clonotype has at least ten counts. This chain's CDR3 is CASTSLDNHEQFF. The CDR3 DNA is TGTGCCAGCACTAGCCTAGATAACCATGAGCAGTTCTTC. The chain joins TRBV6-2 or TRBV6-3 to TRBJ2-1; TRBD2 is a possible D gene (5 bases). Trimming cost V 7 bases and J 8 bases, with 15 bases left between them. This CDR3 spans 13 amino acids. Germline lookup yields CDR1 MNHEY and CDR2 SVGEGT.

This clonotype was picked up many times. The chain combines TRBV28 with TRBJ2-3; 7 bases map to TRBD1. Germline CDR1 and CDR2: MDHEN and SYDVKM. This CDR3 is 14 amino acids long. J lost 1 base, V lost 7 bases, and 5 bases had no gene match. CDR3 amino acids: CASKGASGTDTQYF. For the CDR3, the DNA is TGTGCCAGCAAGGGGGCAAGCGGCACAGATACGCAGTATTTT. Full variable domain (missing parts from reference TRBV28 and TRBJ2-3): DVKVTQSSRYLVKRTGEKVFLECVQDMDHENMFWYRQDPGLGLRLIYFSYDVKMKEKGDIPEGYSVSREKKERFSLILESASTNQTSMYLCASKGASGTDTQYFGPGTRLTVL.